This T cell receptor beta chain was sequenced in a study of control samples from healthy donors and cancer patients. Germline CDR1 reads SGHAT; CDR2 reads FQNNGV. This CDR3 comprises 15 residues. The V end lost 0 bases, the J end lost 0 bases, and 8 bases lay between the germline ends. The assay was immunoSEQ multiplex PCR, and TCRdb's table has in-frame clones only and misses some. The table lists some 110,000 clones, approximately 90% of them singletons. This chain connects TRBV11-2 to TRBJ1-1; D is unresolved. This clonotype was sampled from a woman between 65 and 79 years old in good health. The sample comprised blood. The CDR3 spells CASSLDRLMNTEAFF. The CDR3 DNA follows: TGTGCCAGCAGCTTAGATCGGTTAATGAACACTGAAGCTTTCTTT.